The source of this T cell receptor (beta chain) is a study of blood T cell repertoires in COVID-19 (dated by TCRdb to about 2020). Study-wide context: Collaborator samples came from the United States, Italy and Spain and covered acute and convalescent phases of COVID-19. A freely available public database, intended as a resource for researchers studying the immune response to SARS-CoV-2, is where the repertoires were released. The samples were drawn from the first 160 participants of the ongoing ImmuneRACE study and from 1,254 subjects provided by 6 global collaborators. HLA class I and class II types, where available, came from metadata supplied by the sample provider rather than from assay-based typing. The prospective study material was composed of cDNA or gDNA derived from T cells, B-cell-depleted T cells, or PBMCs. The dataset comprised deeply sampled blood TCRbeta repertoires from subjects exposed to, actively infected with, or recovered from COVID-19. Sample metadata almost always included a de-identified subject ID, COVID-19 status, age in years and sex.

The CDR3 starts with the cysteine, ends with the phenylalanine, and has 13 residues. The only DNA kept is the CDR3, 39 bases in frame from the first base. In the germline V gene, CDR1 corresponds to SNHLY and CDR2 to FYNNEI. V and J lose 8 bases and 5 bases, and a span of 15 bases separates them. Each collaborating institution followed its own protocols to collect whole blood in K2EDTA tubes. For TCRbeta analysis, collaborator samples were shipped as frozen whole blood, as isolated PBMCs, or as DNA extracted from either sample type. The immunoSEQ Assay, a bias-controlled multiplex PCR, was used to amplify TCRbeta CDR3 regions from genomic DNA. Per the original workflow: Nucleated cell counts per sample were estimated from amplification of reference gene primers within the assay. To quantify the absolute abundance of each unique TCRbeta CDR3 rearrangement, sequence reads were collapsed and filtered. For each sample, productive Simpson clonality was calculated as the square root of Simpson's diversity index across productive rearrangements. Here the immuneACCESS table is served through TCRdb, limited to in-frame sequences with V and J called. Missing clones are a known gap in these copies; in checked studies unresolved V genes cover under half, and the rest lacks a known reason. Clone size and the V and J calls come from that table; the DNA yielded D and trimming. This sample holds 380,000 or so clones; roughly 80% were observed only once. Approximately 1% of the sample lies in the top ten.

Study-wide conclusions, independent of this receptor: The quantity of clinical and demographic metadata differed by source and by participant and was supplied without curation.

Many counts were recorded for this clone. The specificity of this receptor is unknown. Per-nucleotide qualities are absent, and no much larger clonotype sits a single base away. The source material was peripheral blood. Recombination connected TRBV2 to TRBJ2-5; 6 matching bases give a weak D call of TRBD1. This TCR was sampled from a human donor with acute or convalescent COVID-19. The donor label of this sample is uncertain. The CDR3 reads CASGGRGWETQYF. The DNA sequence is as follows: TGTGCCAGCGGAGGCAGGGGATGGGAGACCCAGTACTTC.